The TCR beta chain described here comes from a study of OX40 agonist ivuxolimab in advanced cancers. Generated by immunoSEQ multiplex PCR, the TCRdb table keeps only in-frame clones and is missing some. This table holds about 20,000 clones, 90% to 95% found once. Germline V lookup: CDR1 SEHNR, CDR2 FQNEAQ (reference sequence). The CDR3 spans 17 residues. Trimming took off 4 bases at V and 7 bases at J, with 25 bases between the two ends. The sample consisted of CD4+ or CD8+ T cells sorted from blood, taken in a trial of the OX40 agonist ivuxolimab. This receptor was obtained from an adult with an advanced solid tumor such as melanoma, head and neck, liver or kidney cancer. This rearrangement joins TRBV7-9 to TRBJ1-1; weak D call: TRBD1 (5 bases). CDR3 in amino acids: CASSSTTGMREEDEAFF. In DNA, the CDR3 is TGTGCCAGCAGCTCGACCACAGGTATGAGGGAGGAGGATGAAGCTTTCTTT.